These 21 T cell receptor beta chains originate from one sample sequenced in a study of technical replicates of blood from a handful of donors. The repertoire was sequenced with immunoSEQ multiplex PCR; TCRdb's copy has only in-frame clones and lacks some. Of around 16,000 clones in the sample, under 90% were seen once. Input material: PBMCs. These receptors all come from a human donor in good health. Some clones in this sample may be carry-over from other donors' samples.

CDR3 in amino acids: CASVERDPNTGELFF. CDR3 sequence (DNA): TGTGCCAGCGTCGAGCGGGATCCGAACACCGGGGAGCTGTTTTTT. V is TRBV28 and J is TRBJ2-2, with 7 nucleotides matching TRBD2. CDR1 MDHEN and CDR2 SYDVKM come from the germline V gene. Trimming at V came to 8 bases and at J to 0 bases, leaving 6 bases not matched to a gene. This CDR3 comprises 15 residues.

The chain recombines TRBV19 with TRBJ1-1; maybe TRBD1 (6 bases). Trimming took off 5 bases at V and 3 bases at J, with 13 bases between the two ends. This CDR3 has 14 amino acids. Germline loops: CDR1 LNHDA, CDR2 SQIVND (reference sequence). CDR3 in DNA: TGTGCCAGTAGTCCAACAGGGTCGGACACTGAAGCTTTCTTT. Translating gives CASSPTGSDTEAFF. Drawing the rest from reference TRBV19 and TRBJ1-1, the complete variable domain is DGGITQSPKYLFRKEGQNVTLSCEQNLNHDAMYWYRQDPGQGLRLIYYSQIVNDFQKGDIAEGYSVSREKKESFPLTVTSAQKNPTAFYLCASSPTGSDTEAFFGQGTRLTVV.

The chain uses TRBV30 and TRBJ1-6; 7 bases fit TRBD1. The CDR3 totals 13 residues. In germline, CDR1 is GTSNPN, CDR2 SVGIG (reference sequence). V gave up 8 bases and J gave up 7 bases; unmatched junction bases: 8. CDR3 in amino acids: CARAETGNSPLHF. The CDR3 DNA follows: TGTGCCCGGGCCGAGACAGGGAATTCACCCCTCCACTTT.

The CDR3 spells CASSVSGGGDEQYF. CDR3 coding DNA: TGTGCCAGCAGTGTTTCAGGGGGCGGAGACGAGCAGTACTTC. This chain links TRBV6-4 with TRBJ2-7, with 8 bases fitting TRBD1. Germline assignment: CDR1 MRHNA and CDR2 SNTAGT. The CDR3 covers 14 residues. The V and J ends lost 4 bases and 5 bases, in that order; junction bases with no gene match: 7.

This chain joins TRBV11-3 and TRBJ2-7; TRBD1 agrees at 8 bases. The trim removed 5 bases at V and 0 bases at J, leaving 0 bases unmatched. The CDR3 has 13 amino acids. CDR1 SGHNT and CDR2 YENEEA come from the germline V gene. For the CDR3, the DNA is TGTGCCAGCAGCACAGGGGGCTCCTACGAGCAGTACTTC. Encoded protein: CASSTGGSYEQYF. Full variable domain (remainder filled in from reference TRBV11-3 and TRBJ2-7): EAGVVQSPRYKIIEKKQPVAFWCNPISGHNTLYWYLQNLGQGPELLIRYENEEAVDDSQLPKDRFSAERLKGVDSTLKIQPAELGDSAVYLCASSTGGSYEQYFGPGTRLTVT.

The chain combines TRBV28 with TRBJ1-1; TRBD1 matches at 7 bases. CDR1 is MDHEN and CDR2 is SYDVKM in the germline V gene. The CDR3 is 14 amino acids. V lost 5 bases and J lost 0; bases outside the gene matches: 3. The CDR3 here is CASSTTGLNTEAFF. The DNA of the CDR3 is TGTGCCAGCAGTACGACAGGGCTGAACACTGAAGCTTTCTTT.

The chain links TRBV6-5 to TRBJ2-2, with 10 bases lining up with TRBD2. The CDR3 consists of 15 residues. Germline CDR1 and CDR2: MNHEY and SVGAGI. The ends lost 5 bases at V and 5 bases at J; junction bases unmatched: 5. The chain's CDR3 is CASSIAGGSTGELFF. CDR3 sequence (DNA): TGTGCCAGCAGTATAGCGGGAGGTTCGACCGGGGAGCTGTTTTTT.

This chain links TRBV19 with TRBJ2-1; 11 positions match TRBD2. Unmatched junction bases numbered 4, after V lost 3 bases and J lost 0 bases. The CDR3 has 17 amino acids. CDR1 LNHDA and CDR2 SQIVND come from the germline V gene (reference sequence). This CDR3 is CASSIASGRSSYNEQFF. DNA for the CDR3: TGTGCCAGTAGTATCGCTAGCGGGAGGAGCTCCTACAATGAGCAGTTCTTC.

The V and J genes are TRBV10-1 and TRBJ2-2; D gene unclear. Trimming took 3 bases from V and 0 from J, leaving 5 bases between them. Germline V gene lookup returns CDR1 WNHNN and CDR2 SYGVQD (reference sequence). The length of the CDR3 is 14 residues. The CDR3 protein is CASSDFANTGELFF. As DNA, the CDR3 is TGCGCCAGCAGTGATTTCGCGAACACCGGGGAGCTGTTTTTT.

As concerns this clone: A junction boundary mismatches the germline segment, possibly from a read error. This chain links TRBV11-2 with TRBJ2-7; TRBD2 matches at 11 bases. The CDR3 extends over 15 amino acids. Germline loops: CDR1 SGHAT, CDR2 FQNNGV. The CDR3 DNA sequence: TGTGCCAGCACCTTAGGGACTAGCGGCCTCAACGAGCAGTACTTC. The encoded protein is CASTLGTSGLNEQYF.

The CDR3 coding sequence is TGCGCCAGCAGCCAAGAGGCGGGCAATGAGCAGTTCTTC. It encodes CASSQEAGNEQFF. The chain couples TRBV4-1 to TRBJ2-1, with a tentative D call TRBD2 (5 bases). The germline gives CDR1 MGHRA, CDR2 YSYEKL. The CDR3 contains 13 residues. Trimming left V 0 bases short and J 6 bases short, with 6 bases between.

V usage is TRBV6-5 and J usage is TRBJ2-7, with TRBD1 as a possible D gene (7 bases). Germline CDR1 reads MNHEY; CDR2 reads SVGAGI. CDR3 length: 15 residues. Trimming cost V 7 bases and J 3 bases, with 19 bases left between them. CDR3 nucleotides: TGTGCCAGCACTCCTCTCCAGGGGGGAGTCTACGAGCAGTACTTC. Translated: CASTPLQGGVYEQYF.

This clone was observed a handful of times. In DNA form, the CDR3 reads TGTGCCAGCAGTTTACTACAGGGGATAGGAGCTTTCTTT. Amino acid sequence: CASSLLQGIGAFF. The chain couples TRBV28 to TRBJ1-1, with 7 positions matching TRBD1. CDR3 length equals 13 residues. CDR1 is MDHEN and CDR2 is SYDVKM in the germline V gene. V was pared by 2 bases and J by 10 bases, with 7 bases of the junction left unmatched.

This chain links TRBV21-1 with TRBJ1-5; TRBD1, the D gene given by the table, was not confirmed from the DNA. TRBV21-1 is a known pseudogene. There are 22 residues in the CDR3. The DNA for the CDR3 is TGTGCCAGCAGCAAAATCGGCCGAACCGGGGACAGGGAAGGAGATAGCAATCAGCCCCAGCATTTT. Residues: CASSKIGRTGDREGDSNQPQHF.

The chain carries TRBV7-9 and TRBJ2-3; TRBD2 agrees at 10 bases. Losses at the gene ends were 5 bases for V and 4 bases for J; bases not matched to a gene: 9. Germline CDR1 and CDR2: SEHNR and FQNEAQ (reference sequence). This CDR3 has 16 residues. For the CDR3, the DNA is TGTGCCAGCAGCCGCCTGGCTAGCGGGAGCTCAGATACGCAGTATTTT. Encoded protein: CASSRLASGSSDTQYF.

This chain uses TRBV19 with TRBJ1-5; D not certain. This CDR3 spans 14 amino acids. Germline V gene sequence: CDR1 LNHDA, CDR2 SQIVND (reference sequence). Trimming cost V 5 bases and J 1 base, with 9 bases left between them. CDR3 sequence reads: CASSASGSNQPQHF. The CDR3 region has the DNA TGTGCCAGTAGTGCTTCCGGGAGCAATCAGCCCCAGCATTTT.

The V and J genes are TRBV23-1 and TRBJ1-5; the match to TRBD1 covers 7 bases. TRBV23-1 is an open reading frame, and its role is uncertain. J lost 6 bases, V lost 7 bases, and 9 bases had no gene match. There are 14 residues in the CDR3. The chain's CDR3 is CASTTGKLFQPQHF. The CDR3 DNA follows: TGCGCCAGCACGACAGGGAAGCTTTTTCAGCCCCAGCATTTT.

The V and J genes are TRBV27 and TRBJ2-7; tentative D call: TRBD2 (5 bases). Per germline, CDR1 MNHEY and CDR2 SMNVEV (reference sequence). The germline V and J ends were trimmed by 8 bases and 3 bases, with 14 bases remaining between them. The CDR3 has 13 amino acids. CDR3 nucleotide sequence: TGTGCCAGCCTCGGCCGCGAGGGCTACGAGCAGTACTTC. Amino acid sequence: CASLGREGYEQYF.

This chain connects TRBV5-1 to TRBJ2-5; TRBD2 agrees at 7 bases. CDR1 SGHRS and CDR2 YFSETQ come from the germline V gene. Trimming cost V 0 bases and J 4 bases; bases outside gene matches: 6. The CDR3 has 15 residues. The CDR3 loop reads CASSLASVAGETQYF. The CDR3 DNA reads TGCGCCAGCAGCTTGGCCTCGGTAGCGGGAGAGACCCAGTACTTC.

V gene TRBV9 combines with J gene TRBJ1-4, with D tentatively TRBD1 (6 bases). CDR3 length: 15 residues. The germline gives CDR1 SGDLS, CDR2 YYNGEE. Trimming took 2 bases from V and 4 from J, leaving 12 bases between them. The CDR3 bases are TGTGCCAGCAGCGTCACAGGGACCAATAATGAAAAACTGTTTTTT. Translated, it gives CASSVTGTNNEKLFF.

The chain uses TRBV4-1 and TRBJ1-5; D may be TRBD1 (5 bases). The CDR3 totals 15 residues. Trimming took 0 bases from V and 6 from J, leaving 12 bases between them. In germline, CDR1 is MGHRA, CDR2 YSYEKL. DNA of the CDR3: TGCGCCAGCAGCCAAGAGTTCAGGGTGGGTCAGCCCCAGCATTTT. Residues: CASSQEFRVGQPQHF.